A single sample gave rise to the 30 T cell receptor beta chains below, sequenced in a study of T cells in localized non-small cell lung cancer. This table comes from immunoSEQ multiplex PCR, and its TCRdb copy is limited to in-frame clones, with some not included. This sample carries 60,000 to 85,000 clones, roughly nine tenths of them seen once, and the ten largest clones take 20% to 25%. Sample: peripheral blood, taken before any cancer treatment. These receptors originate from an older male donor with stage III squamous cell lung carcinoma.

The V gene is TRBV6-1, the J gene TRBJ2-1; D is uncertain. The CDR3 has 11 amino acids. CDR1 is MNHNS, CDR2 SASEGT, per germline. V lost 11 bases to trimming and J lost 4 bases, with 9 bases between them. The CDR3: CAVDGYNEQFF. The CDR3, as DNA: TGTGCCGTGGACGGATACAATGAGCAGTTCTTC.

The V call is TRBV5-4, the J call TRBJ2-3; D remains ambiguous. Trimming shortened V by 0 bases and J by 2 bases, and 13 bases separated the two germline ends. Germline CDR1 and CDR2: SGHNT and YYREEE (reference sequence). The CDR3 spans 16 residues. The CDR3 protein is CASSLGFSRDTDTQYF. The CDR3 nucleotides are TGTGCCAGCAGCTTGGGGTTCAGCAGAGACACAGATACGCAGTATTTT.

This clone was seen more than once but under ten times. This chain uses TRBV7-2 with TRBJ1-2, with TRBD1 identical over 9 bases. Germline-derived CDR1 and CDR2 are SGHTA and FQGNSA. The CDR3 is made up of 14 amino acids. After removal of 6 bases from V and 4 bases from J, the junction contained 6 bases not matched to a gene. DNA for the CDR3: TGTGCCAGCAGTCGGGACAGGGTCAGCTATGGCTACACCTTC. This encodes CASSRDRVSYGYTF.

The rearrangement joins TRBV10-3 to TRBJ2-1; 9 bases fit TRBD1. The ends lost 9 bases at V and 8 bases at J; junction bases unmatched: 11. The CDR3 has 14 residues. The germline CDR1 and CDR2 sequences are ENHRY and SYGVKD. The CDR3 spells CAIGVQDRGDEQFF. DNA for the CDR3: TGTGCCATAGGGGTTCAGGACAGGGGCGATGAGCAGTTCTTC.

CDR3 residues: CASSEASGGYNEQFF. CDR3 nucleotides: TGCGCCAGCAGTGAGGCTAGCGGGGGCTACAATGAGCAGTTCTTC. The chain combines TRBV10-1 with TRBJ2-1, with 10 positions matching TRBD2. Germline V lookup: CDR1 WNHNN, CDR2 SYGVQD (reference sequence). The CDR3 contains 15 residues. The J segment lost 3 bases and the V segment lost 2 bases, leaving 1 base of the junction unmatched.

V and J are TRBV2 and TRBJ2-2; D call uncertain. Per the germline V gene, CDR1 is SNHLY and CDR2 is FYNNEI. Trimming took 3 bases from V and 5 from J, leaving 10 bases between them. This CDR3 spans 14 amino acids. CDR3 amino acids: CASSELGLTGELFF. The CDR3, as DNA: TGTGCCAGCAGTGAGCTGGGGTTAACCGGGGAGCTGTTTTTT.

This clone was detected only a few times. The chain is built from TRBV19 and TRBJ1-5; D is undetermined. With 8 bases removed from V and 3 bases from J, the gap between germline ends came to 8 bases. The germline CDR1 and CDR2 sequences are LNHDA and SQIVND (reference sequence). There are 12 residues in the CDR3. CDR3 in amino acids: CASGTINQPQHF. Written as DNA, the CDR3 is TGTGCCAGTGGTACCATCAATCAGCCCCAGCATTTT. Full variable domain (outside the CDR3, taken from reference TRBV19 and TRBJ1-5): DGGITQSPKYLFRKEGQNVTLSCEQNLNHDAMYWYRQDPGQGLRLIYYSQIVNDFQKGDIAEGYSVSREKKESFPLTVTSAQKNPTAFYLCASGTINQPQHFGDGTRLSIL.

The chain uses TRBV7-2 and TRBJ1-2; D ambiguous. CDR3 size: 12 residues. Germline V CDR1 and CDR2: SGHTA, FQGNSA. V was shortened by 1 base and J by 4 bases, with 4 bases between the two germline ends. The CDR3 region has the DNA TGTGCCAGCAGCTTAGGGGTCTATGGCTACACCTTC. Its translation is CASSLGVYGYTF.

V and J are TRBV9 and TRBJ2-1, with 9 bases fitting TRBD2. V lost 3 bases to trimming and J lost 9 bases; unmatched junction nucleotides: 16. The CDR3 spans 17 residues. Per germline, CDR1 SGDLS and CDR2 YYNGEE. The CDR3 loop is CASSGPLGAGGPGEQFF. The DNA for the CDR3 is TGTGCCAGCAGCGGTCCCCTCGGGGCGGGGGGGCCGGGTGAGCAGTTCTTC.

The V gene is TRBV7-8, the J gene TRBJ1-5, with D tentatively TRBD1 (5 bases). The CDR3 is 13 residues long. Germline CDR1 and CDR2: SGHVS and FQNEAQ. Trimming shortened V by 5 bases and J by 5 bases, and 10 bases separated the two germline ends. The CDR3 loop reads CASSPWGDQPQHF. DNA of the CDR3: TGTGCCAGCAGCCCCTGGGGGGATCAGCCCCAGCATTTT.

The chain links TRBV30 to TRBJ1-1; 8 bases are a match to TRBD1. From germline, CDR1 is GTSNPN and CDR2 SVGIG (reference sequence). Trimming cost V 5 bases and J 4 bases; bases outside gene matches: 6. This CDR3 region has 13 residues. This chain's CDR3 is CAWESQGGTEAFF. The CDR3 DNA reads as TGTGCCTGGGAGTCACAGGGGGGCACTGAAGCTTTCTTT.

The chain is built from TRBV19 and TRBJ1-2, with 9 bases fitting TRBD1. This CDR3 spans 15 amino acids. The V and J ends lost 4 bases and 8 bases, in that order; junction bases with no gene match: 11. In germline, CDR1 is LNHDA, CDR2 SQIVND (reference sequence). The CDR3 DNA follows: TGTGCCAGTAGTAACCCCGCCGGGACAGGGTTCGGCTACACCTTC. It is translated as CASSNPAGTGFGYTF. The whole variable domain, filled in from reference TRBV19 and TRBJ1-2, reads DGGITQSPKYLFRKEGQNVTLSCEQNLNHDAMYWYRQDPGQGLRLIYYSQIVNDFQKGDIAEGYSVSREKKESFPLTVTSAQKNPTAFYLCASSNPAGTGFGYTFGSGTRLTVV.

V gene TRBV29-1 combines with J gene TRBJ2-3; D is uncertain. Looked up from germline, CDR1 is SQVTM and CDR2 is ANQGSEA. V gave up 3 bases and J gave up 1 base, with 14 bases separating them. The CDR3 length is 15 residues. For the CDR3, the DNA is TGCAGCGTTGACGAGGCCTCCCAGGGCACAGATACGCAGTATTTT. Its translation is CSVDEASQGTDTQYF.

The CDR3 coding sequence is TGTGCCAGCAGCCGTCCGACAGGGAGGAATACGCAGTATTTT. The encoded protein is CASSRPTGRNTQYF. The chain recombines TRBV9 with TRBJ2-3; possible D gene TRBD1, 7 bases. The germline V gene has CDR1 SGDLS and CDR2 YYNGEE. The CDR3 is 14 amino acids. V lost 4 bases and J lost 7, with 16 bases in between.

The chain links TRBV19 to TRBJ2-5; 7 bases map to TRBD2. The germline CDR1 and CDR2 sequences are LNHDA and SQIVND (reference sequence). Trimming at V came to 7 bases and at J to 5 bases, leaving 10 bases not matched to a gene. The CDR3 runs to 14 residues. DNA for the CDR3: TGTGCCAGTACCCCACGGATGGGGGGGGAGACCCAGTACTTC. The encoded protein is CASTPRMGGETQYF.

The J gene is TRBJ1-3, the V gene TRBV5-8; 7 bases line up with TRBD1. Germline V gene data show CDR1 as SGHTS and CDR2 as YDEGEE. CDR3 length: 16 amino acids. Unmatched junction bases numbered 6, after V lost 3 bases and J lost 0 bases. Here the CDR3 reads CASSSNRGISGNTIYF. CDR3 bases: TGTGCCAGCAGCTCGAACAGGGGAATCTCTGGAAACACCATATATTTT.

The V call is TRBV25-1, the J call TRBJ2-6, with 8 positions matching TRBD1. Trimming took 5 bases from V and 4 from J; bases not matched to a gene: 10. The CDR3 covers 17 residues. Germline loops: CDR1 MGHDK, CDR2 SYGVNS. CDR3 sequence reads: CASSLLGQGPGANVLTF. The CDR3 region has the DNA TGTGCCAGCAGTTTGCTTGGACAGGGCCCCGGGGCCAACGTCCTGACTTTC.

The rearrangement links TRBV7-6 to TRBJ2-4; no clear D gene. Germline loops: CDR1 SGHVS, CDR2 FNYEAQ. The CDR3 runs 14 residues. Trimming stripped 5 bases from V and 7 bases from J, with 15 bases between. The CDR3 loop is CASSPGASQNIQYF. In DNA form, the CDR3 reads TGTGCCAGCAGCCCTGGAGCAAGTCAGAACATTCAGTACTTC.

The rearrangement links TRBV28 to TRBJ1-2; 9 nucleotides line up with TRBD1. Germline lookup yields CDR1 MDHEN and CDR2 SYDVKM. The CDR3 is 14 residues long. For the CDR3, the DNA is TGTACTACCGGGACAGGGAGGGGTAACTATGGCTACACCTTC. This gives the protein CTTGTGRGNYGYTF.

The rearrangement joins TRBV6-1 to TRBJ2-2; TRBD2 is a possible D gene (6 bases). This CDR3 has 14 residues. The ends were cut back, 8 bases at V and 5 bases at J, with 15 bases in the middle. Germline CDR1 MNHNS, CDR2 SASEGT. CDR3 DNA: TGTGCCAGCCGGGGGACCTACGGAACCGGGGAGCTGTTTTTT. Its translation is CASRGTYGTGELFF.

V gene TRBV4-1 combines with J gene TRBJ2-6; tentatively, D is TRBD1 (6 bases). Germline CDR1 and CDR2: MGHRA and YSYEKL. The CDR3 covers 16 residues. Trimming took 4 bases from V and 1 from J, leaving 11 bases between them. This CDR3 reads CASSLTGLSGANVLTF. The CDR3 nucleotides are TGCGCCAGCAGCCTTACAGGGTTGTCTGGGGCCAACGTCCTGACTTTC.

The rearrangement joins TRBV29-1 to TRBJ2-7; 8 bases fit TRBD1. This CDR3 has 12 residues. Per the germline V gene, CDR1 is SQVTM and CDR2 is ANQGSEA. V shed 4 bases, J shed 4 bases, and the junction held 3 bases outside the gene matches. The CDR3 sequence: CSVGGQGYEQYF. The DNA of the CDR3 is TGCAGCGTTGGCGGACAGGGTTACGAGCAGTACTTC.

V and J are TRBV5-4 and TRBJ1-2, with 7 bases aligning to TRBD1. The trim removed 3 bases at V and 8 bases at J, leaving 7 bases unmatched. The CDR3 has 13 amino acids. Germline V gives CDR1 SGHNT, CDR2 YYREEE (reference sequence). The CDR3 loop reads CASSSGTAYGYTF. CDR3 nucleotides: TGTGCCAGCAGCTCTGGGACAGCATACGGCTACACCTTC.

This clone was seen more than once but under ten times. This chain connects TRBV5-4 to TRBJ1-5, with D perhaps TRBD1 (6 bases). The CDR3 consists of 13 residues. Germline values: CDR1 SGHNT, CDR2 YYREEE (reference sequence). Trimming removed 4 bases at V and 7 bases at J, with 12 bases between. CDR3 sequence: CASSEQGRQPQHF. The CDR3 DNA is TGTGCCAGCAGCGAGCAGGGGCGGCAGCCCCAGCATTTT. Full variable domain (outside the CDR3, taken from reference TRBV5-4 and TRBJ1-5): ETGVTQSPTHLIKTRGQQVTLRCSSQSGHNTVSWYQQALGQGPQFIFQYYREEENGRGNFPPRFSGLQFPNYSSELNVNALELDDSALYLCASSEQGRQPQHFGDGTRLSIL.

This clone showed up just a few times. The rearrangement links TRBV7-2 to TRBJ2-2; TRBD2 aligns across 9 bases. V was clipped by 5 bases and J by 3 bases; unmatched bases: 1. The CDR3 is 14 amino acids. The germline gives CDR1 SGHTA, CDR2 FQGNSA. The CDR3 DNA follows: TGTGCCAGCAGCCGCGGGGGGGACACCGGGGAGCTGTTTTTT. Amino acids: CASSRGGDTGELFF. The full variable domain, its missing parts supplied by reference TRBV7-2 and TRBJ2-2, is GAGVSQSPSNKVTEKGKDVELRCDPISGHTALYWYRQSLGQGLEFLIYFQGNSAPDKSGLPSDRFSAERTGGSVSTLTIQRTQQEDSAVYLCASSRGGDTGELFFGEGSRLTVL.

J is TRBJ1-5 and V is TRBV15; possible D gene TRBD1, 5 bases. The CDR3 covers 15 residues. The V end was cut by 5 bases, the J end by 0 bases, with 11 bases between. The germline V gene encodes CDR1 LNHNV and CDR2 YYDKDF (reference sequence). CDR3 in DNA: TGTGCCACCAGCGCCTTGGGGGGTAGCAATCAGCCCCAGCATTTT. It encodes CATSALGGSNQPQHF.

The chain employs TRBV18 and TRBJ1-1; D is possibly TRBD1 (6 bases). Between the trimmed V and J ends, which lost 2 bases and 4 bases, there was a span of 11 bases. Germline V gene sequence: CDR1 KGHSH, CDR2 LQKENI. The CDR3 loop spans 14 amino acids. In nucleotides, the CDR3 is TGTGCCAGCTCACCAGAGAGAGGGGGCACTGAAGCTTTCTTT. Protein sequence: CASSPERGGTEAFF.

The chain uses TRBV5-6 and TRBJ2-7, with TRBD1 identical over 9 bases. The germline V gene encodes CDR1 SGHDT and CDR2 YYEEEE. V trimming: 5 bases; J trimming: 5 bases; junction bases outside the gene matches: 17. This CDR3 spans 17 amino acids. Here the CDR3 reads CASSDWGAGQGVHEQYF. CDR3 nucleotides: TGTGCCAGCAGTGATTGGGGGGCGGGACAGGGCGTCCACGAGCAGTACTTC. Filled out from reference TRBV5-6 and TRBJ2-7, the complete variable domain reads DAGVTQSPTHLIKTRGQQVTLRCSPKSGHDTVSWYQQALGQGPQFIFQYYEEEERQRGNFPDRFSGHQFPNYSSELNVNALLLGDSALYLCASSDWGAGQGVHEQYFGPGTRLTVT.

This chain uses TRBV18 with TRBJ1-1; maybe TRBD1 (5 bases). The CDR3 has 13 amino acids. V lost 8 bases and J lost 3, with 13 bases in between. Germline V lookup: CDR1 KGHSH, CDR2 LQKENI. As DNA, the CDR3 is TGTGCCAGCGGCCGGGGAGGGGACACTGAAGCTTTCTTT. Protein sequence: CASGRGGDTEAFF.

The chain carries TRBV18 and TRBJ2-4; 11 positions agree with TRBD1. J gave up 0 bases and V 1 base, and 8 bases lay outside the gene matches. The germline CDR1 and CDR2 sequences are KGHSH and LQKENI. The CDR3 has 19 amino acids. In DNA form, the CDR3 reads TGTGCCAGCTCACCACAAGGACAGGGGGCCACCCTAGCCAAAAACATTCAGTACTTC. It codes for CASSPQGQGATLAKNIQYF.